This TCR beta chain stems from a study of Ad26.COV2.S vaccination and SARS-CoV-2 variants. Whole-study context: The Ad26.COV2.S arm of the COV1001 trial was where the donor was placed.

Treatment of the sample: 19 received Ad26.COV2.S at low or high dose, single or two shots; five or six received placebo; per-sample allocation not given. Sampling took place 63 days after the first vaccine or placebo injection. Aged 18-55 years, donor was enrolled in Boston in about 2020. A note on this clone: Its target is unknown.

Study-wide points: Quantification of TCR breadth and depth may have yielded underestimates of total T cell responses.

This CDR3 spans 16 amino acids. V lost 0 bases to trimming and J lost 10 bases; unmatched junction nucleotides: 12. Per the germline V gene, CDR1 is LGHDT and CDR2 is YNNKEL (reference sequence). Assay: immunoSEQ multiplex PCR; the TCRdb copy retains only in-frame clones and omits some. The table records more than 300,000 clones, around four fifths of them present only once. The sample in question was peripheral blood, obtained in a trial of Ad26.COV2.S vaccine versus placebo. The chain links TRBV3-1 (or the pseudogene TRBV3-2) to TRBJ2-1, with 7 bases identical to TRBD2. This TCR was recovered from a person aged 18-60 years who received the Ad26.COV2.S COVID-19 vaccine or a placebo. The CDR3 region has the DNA TGTGCCAGCAGCCAAGATCGGGTAGCGGGTTCTGGGGAGCAGTTCTTC. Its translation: CASSQDRVAGSGEQFF.